The source of this TCR beta chain is a study of shared clonotypes between healthy human individuals. The study, taken as a whole, reports: It was only blood that was sampled, and tissue repertoires likely differ. About 5% was the fraction of naive CD4 clonotypes found shared across four donors. The generation probabilities recorded for non-shared clonotypes fell below those of clonotypes shared by all four donors.

Naive CD45RA+ and memory CD45RA-negative subsets were split from CD4+ cells. Clones were read by immunoSEQ multiplex PCR, and TCRdb kept only the in-frame ones, dropping some. The sample carries roughly 500,000 clones, roughly 95% recorded once. Trimming shortened V by 1 base and J by 3 bases, and 10 bases separated the two germline ends. This CDR3 region has 15 residues. The V gene's germline CDR1 is SGHKS and CDR2 YYEKEE (reference sequence). As concerns this clone: Its matching antigen is unknown.

Sequencing was done on a sample of naive CD4+ T cells sorted from blood. This sample's subset: CD45RA+ positively selected. The V gene is TRBV5-5, the J gene TRBJ2-2; weak D call: TRBD2 (5 bases). The TCR comes from a woman aged 25-40 years in good health. This CDR3 is CASSLLAPDTGELFF. CDR3 nucleotide sequence: TGTGCCAGCAGCTTGTTAGCGCCGGACACCGGGGAGCTGTTTTTT.